This TCR beta chain was recorded in a study of cytomegalovirus exposure and HLA in healthy donors. Overall study: Drawn from HLA-typed donors, tens of millions of unique TCRs were held in an early data release. Study findings and constraints: CMV serostatus was the sole immune exposure information available. The classifier reportedly diagnosed cytomegalovirus status with high specificity and sensitivity.

Healthy bone marrow donors made up the donor group. V dropped 1 base and J dropped 6; count of bases not matched to a gene: 17. CDR1 is SGHRS and CDR2 is YFSETQ in the germline V gene. The CDR3 runs 20 residues. Turning to this clone: The antigen remains unidentified.

The PCR employed 60 Vbeta primers together with 13 Jbeta primers. Measured with immunoSEQ multiplex PCR; TCRdb has only the in-frame clones, and not every one. The sample lists about 160,000 clones; over 75% were seen once. Source material: PBMCs. The J gene is TRBJ2-2, the V gene TRBV5-1; the match to TRBD2 covers 11 bases. This clonotype originated in a man aged 40-49 years in good health and CMV-seronegative. CDR3 sequence reads: CASSLRLAGRKTNQPGELFF. CDR3 DNA sequence: TGCGCCAGCAGCTTGAGACTAGCGGGGAGGAAAACCAACCAGCCCGGGGAGCTGTTTTTT.